This T cell receptor (beta chain) is from a study of blood T cell repertoires in COVID-19. Study processing details: Reference gene primer amplification in the assay estimated nucleated cell counts. Using immunoSEQ multiplex PCR, the repertoire was profiled, and TCRdb retains in-frame clones only, with some absent. Clone size and V and J calls were adopted from that table, with D and trimming inferred from the DNA. This repertoire shows some 290,000 clones, about 90% found once; its top ten account for roughly a tenth. Individuals aged about 18 to 89 years were recruited from about two dozen US areas. Participant-given clinical history determined each cohort assignment. Recovered Cohort 3 donors showed two negative PCRs, clearance, or symptom resolution. Trimming cost V 3 bases and J 2 bases, with 17 bases left between them. Germline-derived CDR1 and CDR2 are SEHNR and FQNEAQ (reference sequence). This CDR3 region has 16 residues.

This sequence originates from a woman aged 25 to 39 who had recovered from COVID-19. The sequenced sample consisted of PBMCs or T cells enriched from blood (not recorded which). The genes are TRBV7-9 and TRBJ2-7; no definite D call. The DNA of the CDR3 is TGTGCCAGCAGCTTTTTTTCTTGGCCTCAACCCTACGAGCAGTACTTC. Residues: CASSFFSWPQPYEQYF.